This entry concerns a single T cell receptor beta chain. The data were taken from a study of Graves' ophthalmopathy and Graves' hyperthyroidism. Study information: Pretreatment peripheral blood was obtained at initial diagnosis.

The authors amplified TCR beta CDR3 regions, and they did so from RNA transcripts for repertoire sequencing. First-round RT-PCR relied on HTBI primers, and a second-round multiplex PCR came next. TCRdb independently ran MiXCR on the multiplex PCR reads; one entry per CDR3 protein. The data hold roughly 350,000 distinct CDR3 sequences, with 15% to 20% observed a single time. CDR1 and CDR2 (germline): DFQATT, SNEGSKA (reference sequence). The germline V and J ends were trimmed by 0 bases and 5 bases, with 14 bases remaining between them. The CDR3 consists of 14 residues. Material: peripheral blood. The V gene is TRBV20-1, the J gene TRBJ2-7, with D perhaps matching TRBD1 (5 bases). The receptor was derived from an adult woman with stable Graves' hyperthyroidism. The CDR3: CSARDRIGVHEQYF. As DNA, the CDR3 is TGCAGTGCTAGAGATCGTATAGGGGTCCACGAGCAGTACTTC.